The sequence of this T cell receptor beta chain was determined in a study of breast tumors, draining lymph nodes, adjacent tissues. General study points: Compared with basal-like, luminal-like tumors shared significantly more repertoire with nontumor tissue.

Germline loops: CDR1 SEHNR, CDR2 FQNEAQ (reference sequence). V dropped 2 bases and J dropped 11 bases, with 14 bases sitting between them. The CDR3 contains 13 residues. Samples came from axillary lymph nodes draining the breast cancer. TCRdb re-called the multiplex PCR reads with MiXCR, one entry per CDR3 protein. The sample shows 180,000 or so distinct CDR3 sequences, around 35% of them seen only once. On this clonotype itself: Its cognate antigen is unknown.

The sample taken for sequencing was axillary lymph node tissue. The TCR originated in a female donor with breast cancer. Some clones in this sample may be carry-over from other donors' samples. The V call is TRBV7-9, the J call TRBJ2-3; a weak D match, TRBD2 (6 bases). Here the CDR3 reads CASSLTSSDEQYF. CDR3 in DNA: TGTGCCAGCAGCTTAACTAGCTCGGATGAGCAGTATTTT.